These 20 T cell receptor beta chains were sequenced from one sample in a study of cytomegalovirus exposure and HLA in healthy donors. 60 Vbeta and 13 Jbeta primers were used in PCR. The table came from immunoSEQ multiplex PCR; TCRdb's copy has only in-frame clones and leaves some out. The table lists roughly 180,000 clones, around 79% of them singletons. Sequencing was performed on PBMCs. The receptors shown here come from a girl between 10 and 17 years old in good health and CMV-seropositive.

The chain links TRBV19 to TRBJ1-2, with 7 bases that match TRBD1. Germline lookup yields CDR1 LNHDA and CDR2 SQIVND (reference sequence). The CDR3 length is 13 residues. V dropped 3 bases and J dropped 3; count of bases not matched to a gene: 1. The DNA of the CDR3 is TGTGCCAGTAGTATGGACAGGCACTATGGCTACACCTTC. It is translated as CASSMDRHYGYTF.

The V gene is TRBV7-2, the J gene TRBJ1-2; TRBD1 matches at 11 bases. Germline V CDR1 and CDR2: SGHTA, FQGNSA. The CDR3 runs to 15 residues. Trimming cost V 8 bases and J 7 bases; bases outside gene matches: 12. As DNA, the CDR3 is TGTGCCAGCCGTCCGTTGGGGACAGGGGGAGGTGGCTACACCTTC. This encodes CASRPLGTGGGGYTF.

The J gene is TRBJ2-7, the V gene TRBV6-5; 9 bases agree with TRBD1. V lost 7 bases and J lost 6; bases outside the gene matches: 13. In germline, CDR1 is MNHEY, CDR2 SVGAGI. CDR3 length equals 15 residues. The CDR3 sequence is CASTHGAQGAGEQYF. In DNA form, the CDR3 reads TGTGCCAGCACCCACGGAGCACAGGGGGCGGGCGAGCAGTACTTC.

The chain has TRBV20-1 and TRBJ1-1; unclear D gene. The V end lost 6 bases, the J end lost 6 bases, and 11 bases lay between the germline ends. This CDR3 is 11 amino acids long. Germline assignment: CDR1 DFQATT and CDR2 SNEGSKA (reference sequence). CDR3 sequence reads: CSAPREAEAFF. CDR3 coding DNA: TGCAGTGCCCCTCGGGAAGCTGAAGCTTTCTTT.

CDR3 in DNA: TGTGCCAGCAGCGTAGACCCAGGGCCACCTAACTATGGCTACACCTTC. Translation: CASSVDPGPPNYGYTF. The V and J genes are TRBV9 and TRBJ1-2, with D perhaps matching TRBD1 (5 bases). Trimming removed 0 bases at V and 0 bases at J, with 12 bases between. The CDR3 loop spans 16 amino acids. Germline CDR1 SGDLS, CDR2 YYNGEE.

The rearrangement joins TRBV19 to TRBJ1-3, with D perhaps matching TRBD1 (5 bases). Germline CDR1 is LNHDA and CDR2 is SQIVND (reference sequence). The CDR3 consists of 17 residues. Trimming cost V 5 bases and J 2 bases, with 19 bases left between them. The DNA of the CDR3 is TGTGCCAGTAGTTCCCCGCGGGGCTCCTTGCCTGGAAACACCATATATTTT. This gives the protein CASSSPRGSLPGNTIYF.

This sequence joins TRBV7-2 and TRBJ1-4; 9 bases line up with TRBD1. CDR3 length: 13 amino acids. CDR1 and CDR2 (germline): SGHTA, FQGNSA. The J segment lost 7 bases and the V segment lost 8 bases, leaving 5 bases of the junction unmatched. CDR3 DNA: TGTGCCAGCTCACAGGGGGCGGGTGAAAAACTGTTTTTT. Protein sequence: CASSQGAGEKLFF.

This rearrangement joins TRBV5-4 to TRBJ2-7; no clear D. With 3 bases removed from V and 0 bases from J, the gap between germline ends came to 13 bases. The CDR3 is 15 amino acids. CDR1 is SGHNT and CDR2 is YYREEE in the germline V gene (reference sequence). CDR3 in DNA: TGTGCCAGCAGCTGGGTGGGCAGTAGCTCCTACGAGCAGTACTTC. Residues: CASSWVGSSSYEQYF. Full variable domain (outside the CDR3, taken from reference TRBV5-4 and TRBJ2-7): ETGVTQSPTHLIKTRGQQVTLRCSSQSGHNTVSWYQQALGQGPQFIFQYYREEENGRGNFPPRFSGLQFPNYSSELNVNALELDDSALYLCASSWVGSSSYEQYFGPGTRLTVT.

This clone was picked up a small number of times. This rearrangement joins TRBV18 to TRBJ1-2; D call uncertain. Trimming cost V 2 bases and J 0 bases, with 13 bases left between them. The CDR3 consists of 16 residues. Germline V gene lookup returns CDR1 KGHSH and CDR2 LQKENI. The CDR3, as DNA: TGTGCCAGCTCACCATGGTCCCCTAATCCTAACTATGGCTACACCTTC. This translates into CASSPWSPNPNYGYTF.

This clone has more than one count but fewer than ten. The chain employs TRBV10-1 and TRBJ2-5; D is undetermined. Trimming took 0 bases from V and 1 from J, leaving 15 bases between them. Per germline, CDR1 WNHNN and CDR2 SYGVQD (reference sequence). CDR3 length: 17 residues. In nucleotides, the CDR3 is TGCGCCAGCAGTGAGTCCAGATCACCACGGGTCCAAGAGACCCAGTACTTC. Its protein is CASSESRSPRVQETQYF.

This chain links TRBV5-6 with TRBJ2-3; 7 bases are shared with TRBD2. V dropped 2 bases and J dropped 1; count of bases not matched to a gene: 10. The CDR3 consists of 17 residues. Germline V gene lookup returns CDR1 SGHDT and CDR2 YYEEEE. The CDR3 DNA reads TGTGCCAGCAGCTTCGATAGCGGGCCGTTGGGCACAGATACGCAGTATTTT. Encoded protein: CASSFDSGPLGTDTQYF.

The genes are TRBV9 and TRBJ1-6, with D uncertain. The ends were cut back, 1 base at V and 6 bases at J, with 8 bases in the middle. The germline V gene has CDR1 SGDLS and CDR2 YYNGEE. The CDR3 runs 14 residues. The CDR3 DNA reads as TGTGCCAGCAGCGTATTACACGTTAATTCACCCCTCCACTTT. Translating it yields CASSVLHVNSPLHF. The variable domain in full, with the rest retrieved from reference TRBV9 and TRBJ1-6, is DSGVTQTPKHLITATGQRVTLRCSPRSGDLSVYWYQQSLDQGLQFLIQYYNGEERAKGNILERFSAQQFPDLHSELNLSSLELGDSALYFCASSVLHVNSPLHFGNGTRLTVT.

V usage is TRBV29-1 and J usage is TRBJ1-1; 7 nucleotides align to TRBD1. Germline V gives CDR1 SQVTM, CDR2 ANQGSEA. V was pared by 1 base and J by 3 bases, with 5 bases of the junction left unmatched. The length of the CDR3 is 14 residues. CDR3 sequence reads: CSVEGVRGDTEAFF. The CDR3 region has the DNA TGCAGCGTTGAAGGAGTCAGGGGGGACACTGAAGCTTTCTTT. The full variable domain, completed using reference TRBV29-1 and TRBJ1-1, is SAVISQKPSRDICQRGTSLTIQCQVDSQVTMMFWYRQQPGQSLTLIATANQGSEATYESGFVIDKFPISRPNLTFSTLTVSNMSPEDSSIYLCSVEGVRGDTEAFFGQGTRLTVV.

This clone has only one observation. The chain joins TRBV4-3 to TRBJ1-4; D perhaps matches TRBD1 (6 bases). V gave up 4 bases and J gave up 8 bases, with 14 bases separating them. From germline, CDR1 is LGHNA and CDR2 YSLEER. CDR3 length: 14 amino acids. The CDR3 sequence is CASSRKQGYEKLFF. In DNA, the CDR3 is TGCGCCAGCAGCCGGAAACAGGGCTACGAAAAACTGTTTTTT.

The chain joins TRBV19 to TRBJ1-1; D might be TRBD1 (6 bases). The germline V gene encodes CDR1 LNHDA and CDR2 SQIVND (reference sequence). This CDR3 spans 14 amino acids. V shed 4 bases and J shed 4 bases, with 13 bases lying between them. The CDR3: CASSRPQGFTEAFF. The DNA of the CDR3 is TGTGCCAGTAGTAGACCACAGGGTTTCACTGAAGCTTTCTTT.

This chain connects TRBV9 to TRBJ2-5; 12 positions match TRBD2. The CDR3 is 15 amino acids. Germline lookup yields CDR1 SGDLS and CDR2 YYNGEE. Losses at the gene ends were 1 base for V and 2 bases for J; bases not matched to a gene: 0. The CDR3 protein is CASSVTSGGQETQYF. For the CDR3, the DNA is TGTGCCAGCAGCGTAACTAGCGGGGGGCAAGAGACCCAGTACTTC.

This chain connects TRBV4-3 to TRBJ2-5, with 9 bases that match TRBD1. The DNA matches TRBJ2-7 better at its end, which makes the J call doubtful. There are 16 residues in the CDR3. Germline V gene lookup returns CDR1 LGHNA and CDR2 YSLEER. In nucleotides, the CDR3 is TGCGCCAGCAGCCAAGATGCCGGGACAGGGTTCTACGAGCAGTACTTC. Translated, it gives CASSQDAGTGFYEQYF.

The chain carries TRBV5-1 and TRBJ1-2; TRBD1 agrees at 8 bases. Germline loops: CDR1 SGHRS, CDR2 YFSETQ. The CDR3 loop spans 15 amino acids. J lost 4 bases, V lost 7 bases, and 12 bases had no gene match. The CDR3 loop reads CASYLTPGGPYGYTF. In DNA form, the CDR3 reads TGCGCCAGCTACCTGACGCCAGGGGGCCCCTATGGCTACACCTTC.

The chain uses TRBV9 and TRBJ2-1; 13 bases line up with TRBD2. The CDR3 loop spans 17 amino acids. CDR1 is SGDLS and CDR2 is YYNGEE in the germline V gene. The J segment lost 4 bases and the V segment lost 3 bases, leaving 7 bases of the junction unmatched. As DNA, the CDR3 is TGTGCCAGCAGCGCCTGGACTAGCGGGGGAGTATACAATGAGCAGTTCTTC. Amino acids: CASSAWTSGGVYNEQFF.

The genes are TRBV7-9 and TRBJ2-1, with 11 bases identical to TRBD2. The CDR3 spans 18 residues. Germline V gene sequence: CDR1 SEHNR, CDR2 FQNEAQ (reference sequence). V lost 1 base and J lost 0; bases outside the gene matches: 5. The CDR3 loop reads CASSLGTSGLSSYNEQFF. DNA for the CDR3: TGTGCCAGCAGCTTAGGGACTAGCGGGCTGAGCTCCTACAATGAGCAGTTCTTC.